The rows below give T cell receptor beta chains drawn from one sample of a study of glioma-infiltrating T cells. TCRdb redid the calling of the multiplex PCR reads with MiXCR, one entry per CDR3 protein. This table holds roughly 20,000 distinct CDR3 sequences, 20% to 25% found once. The sample was glioma tissue, nonneoplastic brain tissue, or PBMCs (not recorded which). These receptors all stem from a human donor with low-grade glioma or glioblastoma, undergoing nonglioma brain surgery, or in good health (not recorded which). Both conserved end residues are part of each CDR3. Fields, in order: D gene, V gene, clone size, J gene, CDR3 protein, CDR3 DNA. The D gene is left open where the match is weak. Some rows mark clone size as missing; the rest say once, few, many or name a class of expanded clone.

d_gene: TRBD2; v_gene: TRBV20-1; abundance: NA; j_gene: TRBJ2-5; CDR3aa: CSARRGAGETQYF; CDR3nt: TGCAGTGCTAGGCGGGGGGCCGGAGAGACCCAGTACTTC
d_gene: NA; v_gene: TRBV4-3; abundance: many; j_gene: TRBJ1-5; CDR3aa: CASSQEPDSNQPQHF; CDR3nt: TGCGCCAGCAGCCAAGAACCGGATAGCAATCAGCCCCAGCATTTT
d_gene: NA; v_gene: TRBV6-2/TRBV6-3; abundance: many; j_gene: TRBJ2-5; CDR3aa: CASADQETQYF; CDR3nt: TGTGCCAGCGCGGACCAAGAGACCCAGTACTTC
d_gene: NA; v_gene: TRBV7-2; abundance: NA; j_gene: TRBJ2-3; CDR3aa: CASSPLGVVTDTQYF; CDR3nt: TGTGCCAGCAGCCCCCTGGGGGTCGTCACAGATACGCAGTATTTT
d_gene: NA; v_gene: TRBV12-3/TRBV12-4; abundance: NA; j_gene: TRBJ1-1; CDR3aa: CASSFVGGTEAFF; CDR3nt: TGTGCCAGCAGTTTTGTAGGGGGCACTGAAGCTTTCTTT
d_gene: NA; v_gene: TRBV6-1; abundance: many; j_gene: TRBJ2-2; CDR3aa: CASGGTYTGELFF; CDR3nt: TGTGCCAGCGGGGGCACATACACCGGGGAGCTGTTTTTT
d_gene: TRBD1; v_gene: TRBV27; abundance: many; j_gene: TRBJ1-1; CDR3aa: CASSLLRQGARNTEAFF; CDR3nt: TGTGCCAGCAGTCTACTCCGACAGGGGGCTAGGAACACTGAAGCTTTCTTT
d_gene: NA; v_gene: TRBV27; abundance: many; j_gene: TRBJ1-5; CDR3aa: CASMGPNQPQHF; CDR3nt: TGTGCCAGCATGGGGCCCAATCAGCCCCAGCATTTT
d_gene: TRBD1; v_gene: TRBV2; abundance: NA; j_gene: TRBJ1-6; CDR3aa: CASRGGGSPLHF; CDR3nt: TGTGCCAGCAGGGGAGGGGGCTCACCCCTCCACTTT
d_gene: NA; v_gene: TRBV2; abundance: NA; j_gene: TRBJ1-6; CDR3aa: CASSQDSVLSSPLHF; CDR3nt: TGTGCCAGCAGCCAGGACAGCGTTTTGTCGTCACCCCTCCACTTT
d_gene: TRBD1; v_gene: TRBV9; abundance: many; j_gene: TRBJ2-1; CDR3aa: CASSVGDRYNEQFF; CDR3nt: TGTGCCAGCAGCGTAGGGGACAGATACAATGAGCAGTTCTTC
d_gene: NA; v_gene: TRBV6-4; abundance: many; j_gene: TRBJ1-5; CDR3aa: CASSREKDQPQHF; CDR3nt: TGTGCCAGCAGCAGGGAGAAGGATCAGCCCCAGCATTTT
d_gene: NA; v_gene: TRBV3-1; abundance: many; j_gene: TRBJ1-2; CDR3aa: CASSQDPQSLQVGF; CDR3nt: TGTGCCAGCAGCCAAGACCCACAGAGTCTCCAGGTCGGATTC
d_gene: NA; v_gene: TRBV19; abundance: NA; j_gene: TRBJ1-5; CDR3aa: CASTNTLPSNQPQHF; CDR3nt: TGTGCCAGTACCAACACCTTACCAAGCAATCAGCCCCAGCATTTT
d_gene: NA; v_gene: TRBV7-2; abundance: many; j_gene: TRBJ1-2; CDR3aa: CASSLALRRGYTF; CDR3nt: TGTGCCAGCAGCTTAGCTTTGAGACGGGGCTACACCTTC
d_gene: NA; v_gene: TRBV7-2; abundance: few; j_gene: TRBJ2-5; CDR3aa: CASSPWTAQETQYF; CDR3nt: TGTGCCAGCAGCCCCTGGACAGCCCAAGAGACCCAGTACTTC
d_gene: NA; v_gene: TRBV20-1; abundance: many; j_gene: TRBJ1-2; CDR3aa: CSARADYGYTF; CDR3nt: TGCAGTGCTAGGGCGGATTATGGCTACACCTTC
d_gene: TRBD1; v_gene: TRBV27; abundance: many; j_gene: TRBJ1-4; CDR3aa: CASSFGDSNEKLFF; CDR3nt: TGTGCCAGCAGTTTTGGGGACAGTAATGAAAAACTGTTTTTT
d_gene: NA; v_gene: TRBV7-3; abundance: NA; j_gene: TRBJ2-3; CDR3aa: CASNLSGRTDTQYF; CDR3nt: TGTGCCAGCAACTTATCCGGGCGTACGGATACGCAGTATTTT
d_gene: NA; v_gene: TRBV6-6; abundance: medium-sized; j_gene: TRBJ1-4; CDR3aa: CASSYRPTWVEKLFF; CDR3nt: TGTGCCAGCAGTTACCGCCCTACTTGGGTTGAAAAACTGTTTTTT
d_gene: NA; v_gene: TRBV2; abundance: few; j_gene: TRBJ2-3; CDR3aa: CASGDLLRNTQYF; CDR3nt: TGTGCCAGCGGGGACCTCCTCAGGAATACGCAGTATTTT
d_gene: NA; v_gene: TRBV28; abundance: many; j_gene: TRBJ1-5; CDR3aa: CASTLGYQPQHF; CDR3nt: TGTGCCAGCACCCTGGGTTATCAGCCCCAGCATTTT
d_gene: NA; v_gene: TRBV7-9; abundance: many; j_gene: TRBJ2-3; CDR3aa: CASSLTRSDTQYF; CDR3nt: TGTGCCAGCAGCTTAACGCGTTCAGATACGCAGTATTTT
d_gene: TRBD2; v_gene: TRBV4-3; abundance: many; j_gene: TRBJ2-3; CDR3aa: CASSLNSGADTQYF; CDR3nt: TGCGCCAGCAGCCTCAACAGCGGGGCAGATACGCAGTATTTT
d_gene: NA; v_gene: TRBV4-1; abundance: many; j_gene: TRBJ1-1; CDR3aa: CASSVGREAEAFF; CDR3nt: TGCGCCAGCAGCGTGGGAAGAGAGGCTGAAGCTTTCTTT